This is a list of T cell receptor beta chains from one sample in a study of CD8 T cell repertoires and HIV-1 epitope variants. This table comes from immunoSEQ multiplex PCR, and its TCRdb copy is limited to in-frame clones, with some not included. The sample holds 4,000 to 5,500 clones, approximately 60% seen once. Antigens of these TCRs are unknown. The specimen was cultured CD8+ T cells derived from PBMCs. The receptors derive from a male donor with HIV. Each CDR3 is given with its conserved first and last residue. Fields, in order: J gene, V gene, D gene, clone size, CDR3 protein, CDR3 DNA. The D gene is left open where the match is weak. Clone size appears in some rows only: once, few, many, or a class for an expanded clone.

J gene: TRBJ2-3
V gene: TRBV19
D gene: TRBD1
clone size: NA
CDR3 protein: CASSIGDRADTQYF
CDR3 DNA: TGTGCCAGTAGTATTGGTGACAGGGCAGATACGCAGTATTTT

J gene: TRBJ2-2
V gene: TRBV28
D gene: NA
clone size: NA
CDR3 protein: CASSGNTGELFF
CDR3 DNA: TGTGCCAGCAGCGGTAACACCGGGGAGCTGTTTTTT

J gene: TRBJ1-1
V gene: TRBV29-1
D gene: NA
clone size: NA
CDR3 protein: CSVVLPGAKEAFF
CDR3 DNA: TGCAGCGTTGTGTTACCGGGGGCTAAAGAAGCTTTCTTT

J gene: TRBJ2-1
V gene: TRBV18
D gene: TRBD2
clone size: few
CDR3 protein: CASSLAGGPDNEQFF
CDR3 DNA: TGTGCCAGCTCGCTAGCGGGGGGGCCGGACAATGAGCAGTTCTTC

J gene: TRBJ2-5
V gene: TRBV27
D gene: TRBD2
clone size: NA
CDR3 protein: CASRGDYLETQYF
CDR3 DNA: TGTGCCAGCAGGGGGGACTATTTGGAGACCCAGTACTTC

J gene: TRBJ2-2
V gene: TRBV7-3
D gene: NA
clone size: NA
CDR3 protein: CASSLRNTGELFF
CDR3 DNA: TGTGCCAGCAGCCTGCGCAACACCGGGGAGCTGTTTTTT

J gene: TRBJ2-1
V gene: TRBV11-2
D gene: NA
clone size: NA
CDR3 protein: CASSPKDKHNEQFF
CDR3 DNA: TGTGCCAGCAGCCCGAAGGACAAACACAATGAGCAGTTCTTC

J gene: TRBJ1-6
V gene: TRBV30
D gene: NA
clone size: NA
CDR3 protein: CALKGGFDSPLHF
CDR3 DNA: TGTGCCTTGAAGGGAGGATTTGATTCACCCCTCCACTTT

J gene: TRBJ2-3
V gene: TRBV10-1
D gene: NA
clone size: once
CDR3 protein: CASSEGGDTQYF
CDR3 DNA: TGCGCCAGCAGTGAGGGGGGAGATACGCAGTATTTT

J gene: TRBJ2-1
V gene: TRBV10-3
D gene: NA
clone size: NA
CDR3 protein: CAISERGAGLYNEQFF
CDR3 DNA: TGTGCCATCAGTGAGAGGGGGGCAGGTCTCTACAATGAGCAGTTCTTC

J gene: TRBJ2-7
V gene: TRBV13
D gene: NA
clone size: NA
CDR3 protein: CASSLGRRISGAYEQYF
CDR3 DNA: TGTGCCAGCAGCTTAGGCCGTCGTATTAGCGGAGCCTACGAGCAGTACTTC

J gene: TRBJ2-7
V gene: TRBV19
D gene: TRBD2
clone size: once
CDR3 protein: CASSILAGLSYEQYF
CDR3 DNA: TGTGCCAGTAGTATACTAGCGGGGCTATCCTACGAGCAGTACTTC

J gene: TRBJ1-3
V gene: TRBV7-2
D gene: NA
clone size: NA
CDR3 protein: CASSPPSAGTGNTIYF
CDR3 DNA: TGTGCCAGCAGCCCCCCCTCGGCCGGGACAGGAAACACCATATATTTT

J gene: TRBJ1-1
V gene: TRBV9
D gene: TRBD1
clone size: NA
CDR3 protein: CASSVGAGGLNTEAFF
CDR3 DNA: TGTGCCAGCAGCGTAGGGGCAGGGGGCCTCAACACTGAAGCTTTCTTT

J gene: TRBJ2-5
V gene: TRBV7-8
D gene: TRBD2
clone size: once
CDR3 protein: CASSKGLAGTQETQYF
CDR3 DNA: TGTGCCAGCAGCAAGGGGCTAGCGGGAACCCAAGAGACCCAGTACTTC

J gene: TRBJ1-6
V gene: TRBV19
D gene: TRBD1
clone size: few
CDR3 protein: CASSQNTGASSPLHF
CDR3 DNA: TGTGCCAGTAGTCAAAACACAGGGGCAAGTTCACCCCTCCACTTT

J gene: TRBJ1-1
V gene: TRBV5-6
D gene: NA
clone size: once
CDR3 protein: CASSWALNTEAFF
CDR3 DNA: TGTGCCAGCAGCTGGGCTTTGAACACTGAAGCTTTCTTT

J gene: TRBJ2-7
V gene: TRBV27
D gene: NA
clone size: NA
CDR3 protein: CASSQGPIGYEQYF
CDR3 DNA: TGTGCCAGCAGTCAGGGGCCAATTGGCTACGAGCAGTACTTC

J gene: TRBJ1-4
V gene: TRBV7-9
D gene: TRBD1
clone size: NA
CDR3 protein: CASSSATGGATNEKLFF
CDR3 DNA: TGTGCCAGCAGCTCGGCGACAGGGGGAGCAACTAATGAAAAACTGTTTTTT

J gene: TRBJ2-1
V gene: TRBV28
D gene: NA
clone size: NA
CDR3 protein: CASSLEYNEQFF
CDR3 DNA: TGTGCCAGCAGTTTAGAGTACAATGAGCAGTTCTTC

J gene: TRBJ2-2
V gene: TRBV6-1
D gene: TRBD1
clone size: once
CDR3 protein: CASSERQGGGTGELFF
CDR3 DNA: TGTGCCAGCAGTGAACGACAGGGCGGCGGCACCGGGGAGCTGTTTTTT

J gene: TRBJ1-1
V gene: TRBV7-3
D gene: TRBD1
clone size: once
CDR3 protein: CASSNKPFRDRGNTEAFF
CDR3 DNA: TGTGCCAGCAGCAATAAGCCCTTCCGGGACAGGGGAAACACTGAAGCTTTCTTT

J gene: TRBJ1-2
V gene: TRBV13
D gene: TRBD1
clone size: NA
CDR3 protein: CASSLAGGVYGYTF
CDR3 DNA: TGTGCCAGCAGCTTAGCAGGGGGGGTCTATGGCTACACCTTC

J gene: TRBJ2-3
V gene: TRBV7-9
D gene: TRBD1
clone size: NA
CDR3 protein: CASSSLTGEHPDTQYF
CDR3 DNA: TGTGCCAGCAGCTCGCTAACAGGGGAACATCCAGATACGCAGTATTTT

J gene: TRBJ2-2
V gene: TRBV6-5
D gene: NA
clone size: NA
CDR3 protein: CASSADFLDNGELFF
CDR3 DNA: TGTGCCAGCAGTGCGGACTTTCTCGACAACGGGGAGCTGTTTTTT

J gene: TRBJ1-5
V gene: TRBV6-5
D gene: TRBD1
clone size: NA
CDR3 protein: CASSYYPDRAGQPQHF
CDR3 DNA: TGTGCCAGCAGTTACTACCCCGACAGGGCGGGTCAGCCCCAGCATTTT

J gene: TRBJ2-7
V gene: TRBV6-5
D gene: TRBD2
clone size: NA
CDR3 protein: CASSYSLAGTNKQQYF
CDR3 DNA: TGTGCCAGCAGTTATTCTCTAGCGGGAACGAATAAGCAGCAGTACTTC

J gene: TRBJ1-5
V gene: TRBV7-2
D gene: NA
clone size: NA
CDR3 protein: CASSYSGRDQPQHF
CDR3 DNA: TGTGCCAGCAGCTATTCAGGGAGGGATCAGCCCCAGCATTTT